This TCR beta chain is from a study of blood T cell repertoires in COVID-19. Study-level background: PBMCs, B-cell-depleted T cells, or T cells were the source of the cDNA or gDNA that made up the material.

The sample holds one count of this clone. Trimming cost V 4 bases and J 2 bases; bases outside gene matches: 7. The CDR3 is 16 amino acids. Germline V gives CDR1 MNHEY, CDR2 SVGEGT. Original processing notes: Estimation of nucleated cell counts relied on the amplification of reference gene primers. Method: immunoSEQ multiplex PCR; TCRdb's copy keeps in-frame clones and lacks some. That table is the source of V, J and clone size, and D and trimming were worked out from the DNA. The sample records approximately 63,000 clones, 85% to 90% being singletons. This chain links TRBV6-2 or TRBV6-3 with TRBJ2-7; the match to TRBD2 covers 11 bases. Sequenced input: peripheral blood. This clonotype was obtained from a woman aged 60-75 years with COVID-19, enrolled during active disease. As DNA, the CDR3 is TGTGCCAGCAGTTCCCTGACTAGCGGGGATACCTACGAGCAGTACTTC. The encoded protein is CASSSLTSGDTYEQYF.